This T cell receptor beta chain is drawn from a study of cytomegalovirus exposure and HLA in healthy donors. Study background: Earlier, almost 120 million unique TCR beta sequences were recovered from about 170 million T cells by an analysis. Study outcomes and limitations: Based on reports, TCR beta sequences accurately predicted HLA-A and HLA-B alleles for most subjects. More clonal expansion characterized HLA-associated TCR beta chains than equally common others in a later analysis.

To note about this clone: Its antigen is as yet unknown.

Primers included in the PCR were 60 Vbeta and 13 Jbeta primers. Produced via immunoSEQ multiplex PCR; TCRdb's table is partial and in-frame only. The sample shows roughly 100,000 clones, roughly 80% of them seen only once. All the people who gave samples were healthy bone marrow donors. This TCR came from a man aged 35 to 55 in good health and CMV-seronegative. Sequencing was carried out using PBMCs.

CDR3 region: CASSSRDTGGSYEQYF. The CDR3 DNA reads TGTGCCAGTAGTTCTAGGGACACCGGAGGATCCTACGAGCAGTACTTC. The V call is TRBV19, the J call TRBJ2-7; TRBD1 might be the D (6 bases). Per germline, CDR1 LNHDA and CDR2 SQIVND (reference sequence). The CDR3 spans 16 residues. The V end was cut by 5 bases, the J end by 1 base, with 18 bases between.